Listed below are T cell receptor beta chains from one sample, sequenced in a study of Graves' ophthalmopathy and Graves' hyperthyroidism. Via MiXCR, TCRdb re-called the multiplex PCR reads, giving one row per CDR3 protein. The table shows 400,000 to 500,000 distinct CDR3 sequences, with about 21% occurring only once. Specimen: peripheral blood. The receptors were sampled from a woman younger than 30 with stable Graves' hyperthyroidism. The CDR3 runs from the conserved cysteine through the conserved F or W. Each record gives: clone size, J gene, V gene, D gene, CDR3 protein, CDR3 DNA. The D gene is left open where the match is weak. Size is omitted from some rows. Given values are once, few, many or a class for expanded clones.

size: many
J: TRBJ2-7
V: TRBV29-1
D: TRBD1
CDR3: CSVVGQGAHYEQYF
DNA: TGCAGCGTGGTAGGACAGGGGGCCCACTACGAGCAGTACTTC

size: -
J: TRBJ1-2
V: TRBV13
D: -
CDR3: CASSLGGSSHYGYTF
DNA: TGTGCCAGCAGCTTAGGCGGCTCAAGTCACTATGGCTACACCTTC

size: -
J: TRBJ1-1
V: TRBV13
D: -
CDR3: CASSSQGRSTEAFF
DNA: TGTGCCAGCAGCTCACAGGGCCGGAGCACTGAAGCTTTCTTT

size: -
J: TRBJ2-7
V: TRBV11-1
D: -
CDR3: CASSLEEGMGFYEQYF
DNA: TGTGCCAGCAGCTTAGAGGAGGGGATGGGGTTCTACGAGCAGTACTTC

size: -
J: TRBJ1-2
V: TRBV12-3/TRBV12-4
D: TRBD1
CDR3: CASSSLDQGAYTF
DNA: TGTGCCAGCAGTTCACTTGATCAGGGGGCCTACACCTTC

size: many
J: TRBJ1-1
V: TRBV20-1
D: -
CDR3: CSARDDTEAFF
DNA: TGCAGTGCTAGAGATGACACTGAAGCTTTCTTT

size: many
J: TRBJ1-2
V: TRBV28
D: TRBD1
CDR3: CASTLTGGYGYTF
DNA: TGTGCCAGTACCTTGACAGGGGGCTATGGCTACACCTTC

size: many
J: TRBJ1-2
V: TRBV10-3
D: -
CDR3: CAISEDWTYGYTF
DNA: TGTGCCATCAGTGAGGACTGGACCTATGGCTACACCTTC

size: many
J: TRBJ2-7
V: TRBV5-1
D: -
CDR3: CASSWSGLGEQYF
DNA: TGCGCCAGCAGCTGGAGCGGGCTCGGAGAGCAGTACTTC

size: many
J: TRBJ1-2
V: TRBV7-9
D: -
CDR3: CASSPDRYGGYTF
DNA: TGTGCCAGCAGCCCTGACCGTTATGGAGGCTACACCTTC

size: few
J: TRBJ1-2
V: TRBV12-3/TRBV12-4
D: TRBD1
CDR3: CASRSGGTGPHTF
DNA: TGTGCCAGCAGGTCCGGCGGGACAGGGCCTCACACCTTC

size: many
J: TRBJ1-5
V: TRBV12-3/TRBV12-4
D: -
CDR3: CASSIQGSIQPQHF
DNA: TGTGCCAGCAGTATACAGGGATCGATTCAGCCCCAGCATTTT

size: medium-sized
J: TRBJ2-7
V: TRBV7-8
D: -
CDR3: CASSLGSGGYEQYF
DNA: TGTGCCAGCAGCTTGGGTTCGGGCGGCTACGAGCAGTACTTC

size: few
J: TRBJ1-5
V: TRBV7-2
D: -
CDR3: CASSLGSYQPQHF
DNA: TGTGCCAGCAGCTTAGGCAGTTATCAGCCCCAGCATTTT

size: many
J: TRBJ2-7
V: TRBV12-3/TRBV12-4
D: -
CDR3: CASSLDLLSREQYF
DNA: TGTGCCAGCAGTTTAGACCTTCTAAGTCGCGAGCAGTACTTC

size: many
J: TRBJ1-2
V: TRBV15
D: -
CDR3: CATSRDLRQPTNYGYTF
DNA: TGTGCCACCAGCAGAGATCTGCGGCAGCCCACTAACTATGGCTACACCTTC

size: -
J: TRBJ1-5
V: TRBV5-1
D: -
CDR3: CASSLGRTVSNQPQHF
DNA: TGCGCCAGCAGCTTGGGTAGGACCGTAAGCAATCAGCCCCAGCATTTT

size: many
J: TRBJ1-1
V: TRBV4-1
D: TRBD1
CDR3: CASSQVMGQGIEAFF
DNA: TGCGCCAGCAGCCAAGTCATGGGACAGGGCATTGAAGCTTTCTTT

size: few
J: TRBJ2-5
V: TRBV2
D: -
CDR3: CASMDVRETQYF
DNA: TGTGCCAGCATGGACGTACGAGAGACCCAGTACTTC

size: -
J: TRBJ2-2
V: TRBV2
D: -
CDR3: CASSEASANTGELFF
DNA: TGTGCCAGCAGTGAAGCCTCGGCAAACACCGGGGAGCTGTTTTTT

size: -
J: TRBJ1-6
V: TRBV7-2
D: TRBD1
CDR3: CASRGQGDGSPLHF
DNA: TGTGCCAGCAGAGGACAGGGGGACGGTTCACCCCTCCACTTT

size: many
J: TRBJ2-7
V: TRBV7-9
D: -
CDR3: CASSLTEWAPYEQYF
DNA: TGTGCCAGCAGCTTAACGGAATGGGCCCCCTACGAGCAGTACTTC

size: many
J: TRBJ1-2
V: TRBV30
D: -
CDR3: CAWSVWGNYGYTF
DNA: TGTGCCTGGAGTGTTTGGGGAAACTATGGCTACACCTTC

size: -
J: TRBJ2-5
V: TRBV12-3/TRBV12-4
D: TRBD2
CDR3: CAIRAGTSGSGETQYF
DNA: TGTGCCATCAGAGCCGGGACTAGCGGGAGTGGGGAGACCCAGTACTTC

size: few
J: TRBJ2-7
V: TRBV3-1
D: -
CDR3: CASTYWGSYEQYF
DNA: TGTGCCAGCACCTATTGGGGCTCCTACGAGCAGTACTTC

size: -
J: TRBJ1-2
V: TRBV30
D: -
CDR3: CAWSVGRANYGYTF
DNA: TGTGCCTGGAGTGTCGGGCGGGCTAACTATGGCTACACCTTC

size: -
J: TRBJ2-5
V: TRBV20-1
D: TRBD1
CDR3: CSATDRGETQYF
DNA: TGCAGTGCAACGGACAGGGGTGAGACCCAGTACTTC

size: many
J: TRBJ2-2
V: TRBV24-1
D: -
CDR3: CATSDLQGSAGTGELFF
DNA: TGTGCCACCAGTGATTTGCAGGGCAGTGCGGGCACCGGGGAGCTGTTTTTT

size: -
J: TRBJ1-2
V: TRBV6-1
D: TRBD1
CDR3: CASNDRGHGYTF
DNA: TGTGCCAGCAATGACAGGGGGCATGGCTACACCTTC

size: many
J: TRBJ1-1
V: TRBV30
D: -
CDR3: CAWRRRLLDTEAFF
DNA: TGTGCCTGGAGGAGGCGGCTTTTGGACACTGAAGCTTTCTTT

size: -
J: TRBJ2-4
V: TRBV12-3/TRBV12-4
D: -
CDR3: CASSLAGDVVIQYF
DNA: TGTGCCAGCAGTTTGGCAGGGGACGTGGTCATTCAGTACTTC

size: many
J: TRBJ2-7
V: TRBV7-2
D: TRBD2
CDR3: CASSPRTSGGEQYF
DNA: TGTGCCAGCAGCCCCCGGACTAGCGGCGGCGAGCAGTACTTC

size: -
J: TRBJ2-7
V: TRBV28
D: TRBD1
CDR3: CASSLFDRGPYEQYF
DNA: TGTGCCAGCAGTTTGTTTGACAGGGGGCCCTACGAGCAGTACTTC

size: many
J: TRBJ1-1
V: TRBV9
D: -
CDR3: CASSVGTGYTEAFF
DNA: TGTGCCAGCAGCGTAGGAACGGGATACACTGAAGCTTTCTTT

size: many
J: TRBJ2-7
V: TRBV12-3/TRBV12-4
D: TRBD2
CDR3: CASSSGLGGTSGSAEQYF
DNA: TGTGCCAGCAGTTCCGGGCTCGGTGGGACTAGCGGGAGCGCCGAGCAGTACTTC

size: many
J: TRBJ2-7
V: TRBV3-1
D: -
CDR3: CASSQGTVYEQYF
DNA: TGTGCCAGCAGCCAAGGGACTGTCTACGAGCAGTACTTC